The 2 T cell receptor beta chains below all came from one sample that was sequenced in a study of siplizumab effects on memory and regulatory T cells. The method was immunoSEQ multiplex PCR; TCRdb's version includes in-frame clones alone and lacks a portion of them. The table records approximately 91,000 clones, roughly 94% of them present only once. Sequencing was carried out using CD8+ T cells sorted from blood. Receptor source: a human donor in good health.

The chain joins TRBV29-1 to TRBJ2-1; 7 bases line up with TRBD2. There are 15 residues in the CDR3. The V and J ends lost 3 bases and 0 bases, in that order; junction bases with no gene match: 5. CDR1 is SQVTM and CDR2 is ANQGSEA in the germline V gene. The CDR3, as DNA: TGCAGCGTTGATCTAGCGGAAAGCTCCTACAATGAGCAGTTCTTC. Translating gives CSVDLAESSYNEQFF.

The rearrangement uses TRBV11-3 and TRBJ1-2, with D maybe TRBD1 (6 bases). This CDR3 contains 16 residues. The V and J ends lost 1 base and 0 bases respectively, with 12 bases between them. Germline CDR1 is SGHNT and CDR2 is YENEEA. The CDR3, as DNA: TGTGCCAGCAGCTTAGTTAGACAGGAAGCTAACTATGGCTACACCTTC. Encoded protein: CASSLVRQEANYGYTF.